Following are 14 T cell receptor beta chains from one sample sequenced in a study of OX40 agonist ivuxolimab in advanced cancers. The library was obtained by the immunoSEQ multiplex PCR assay. TCRdb took this table from immuneACCESS and kept in-frame rearrangements with V and J called. Such tables lack part of the clones; where checked against another copy, unresolved V genes explain under half of the gap, and the rest is unexplained. The sample table contains 45,000 to 65,000 clones; only one count was recorded for approximately 84% of them. The ten largest make up about 13% of the sample. The sample consisted of CD4+ or CD8+ T cells sorted from blood, taken in a trial of the OX40 agonist ivuxolimab. These receptors originate from an adult with an advanced solid tumor such as melanoma, head and neck, liver or kidney cancer.

V and J are TRBV5-4 and TRBJ2-1; TRBD2 matches at 9 bases. Germline lookup yields CDR1 SGHNT and CDR2 YYREEE (reference sequence). The V and J ends lost 4 bases and 8 bases, in that order; junction bases with no gene match: 10. The CDR3 runs to 15 residues. The CDR3 here is CASSVSSGSSDEQFF. In DNA form, the CDR3 reads TGTGCCAGCAGCGTGAGTAGCGGGAGTAGCGATGAGCAGTTCTTC.

J is TRBJ2-7 and V is TRBV15, with D maybe TRBD2 (6 bases). CDR1 and CDR2 from the germline V gene are LNHNV and YYDKDF (reference sequence). This CDR3 spans 13 amino acids. V was shortened by 0 bases and J by 7 bases, with 10 bases between the two germline ends. CDR3 nucleotide sequence: TGTGCCACCAGCAGAGATCCCCGGGAGGAGCAGTACTTC. Translating gives CATSRDPREEQYF.

The chain joins TRBV11-2 to TRBJ2-7, with a weak D call TRBD2 (5 bases). CDR3 size: 14 residues. Between the trimmed V and J ends, which lost 1 base and 4 bases, there was a span of 11 bases. CDR1 is SGHAT and CDR2 is FQNNGV in the germline V gene. This chain's CDR3 is CASSLAAVGYEQYF. CDR3 nucleotides: TGTGCCAGCAGCTTAGCAGCGGTCGGATACGAGCAGTACTTC.

The chain joins TRBV6-1 to TRBJ1-6; 7 bases map to TRBD1. Unmatched junction bases numbered 6, after V lost 3 bases and J lost 10 bases. The CDR3 totals 14 residues. The germline V gene encodes CDR1 MNHNS and CDR2 SASEGT. The CDR3, as DNA: TGTGCCAGCAGTGATGTCAGGGGGGAATCACCCCTCCACTTT. Translating it yields CASSDVRGESPLHF.

The CDR3 protein is CSVGSDPYGYTF. CDR3 nucleotide sequence: TGCAGCGTTGGATCAGACCCCTATGGCTACACCTTC. The chain carries TRBV29-1 and TRBJ1-2; D is unclear. Germline V gene data show CDR1 as SQVTM and CDR2 as ANQGSEA. This CDR3 region has 12 residues. V was trimmed by 4 bases and J by 4 bases, leaving 10 bases between them. The variable domain in full, with the rest retrieved from reference TRBV29-1 and TRBJ1-2, is SAVISQKPSRDICQRGTSLTIQCQVDSQVTMMFWYRQQPGQSLTLIATANQGSEATYESGFVIDKFPISRPNLTFSTLTVSNMSPEDSSIYLCSVGSDPYGYTFGSGTRLTVV.

For the CDR3, the DNA is TGTGCCAGCAGCTCGACTAGCGGGAGAGCCAAAAACATTCAGTACTTC. As protein: CASSSTSGRAKNIQYF. This chain connects TRBV7-8 to TRBJ2-4, with 12 bases matching TRBD2. With 4 bases clipped from V and 0 bases from J, the junction kept 1 base outside the gene matches. This CDR3 is built from 16 residues. Germline V CDR1 and CDR2: SGHVS, FQNEAQ.

The chain couples TRBV7-9 to TRBJ2-3, with 9 bases matching TRBD1. V shed 6 bases, J shed 3 bases, and the junction held 13 bases outside the gene matches. This CDR3 is built from 17 residues. CDR1 SEHNR and CDR2 FQNEAQ come from the germline V gene (reference sequence). CDR3 in DNA: TGTGCCAGCAGTAAACAGGACAGGGGTATGGGGACAGATACGCAGTATTTT. It translates to CASSKQDRGMGTDTQYF.

The J gene is TRBJ2-2, the V gene TRBV5-1; 9 bases line up with TRBD1. CDR1 is SGHRS, CDR2 YFSETQ, per germline. V shed 7 bases and J 2 bases; nucleotides not matched to a gene: 3. The CDR3 extends over 14 amino acids. CDR3 loop: CASGTGTNTGELFF. The DNA of the CDR3 is TGCGCCAGCGGGACAGGGACAAACACCGGGGAGCTGTTTTTT.

V is TRBV10-3 and J is TRBJ1-6; unclear D gene. The ends were cut back, 6 bases at V and 5 bases at J, with 11 bases in the middle. CDR1 and CDR2 from the germline V gene are ENHRY and SYGVKD. The CDR3 consists of 14 residues. CDR3 loop: CAIRPNSDNSPLHF. The CDR3 nucleotides are TGTGCCATCAGACCCAACAGTGATAATTCACCCCTCCACTTT.

This clone is a singleton in its sample. The chain uses TRBV14 and TRBJ2-5, with 10 bases that match TRBD1. Germline V gives CDR1 SGHDN, CDR2 FVKESK. This CDR3 comprises 13 residues. V dropped 5 bases and J dropped 4; count of bases not matched to a gene: 1. The CDR3 spells CASSRDRGETQYF. The CDR3 nucleotides read TGTGCCAGCAGCAGGGACAGGGGAGAGACCCAGTACTTC.

In its sample, this clone was seen a few times. The chain employs TRBV19 and TRBJ1-5; the D gene is possibly TRBD1 (5 bases). V was trimmed by 7 bases and J by 4 bases, leaving 11 bases between them. Germline CDR1 is LNHDA and CDR2 is SQIVND (reference sequence). The CDR3 is 13 residues long. The CDR3 bases are TGTGCCAGTATGGGGACCCCGAATCAGCCCCAGCATTTT. Translating gives CASMGTPNQPQHF.

The chain is built from TRBV30 and TRBJ2-1; 8 bases align to TRBD2. Germline-derived CDR1 and CDR2 are GTSNPN and SVGIG (reference sequence). The CDR3 consists of 14 residues. V shed 2 bases, J shed 8 bases, and the junction held 8 bases outside the gene matches. The CDR3 protein is CAWSPGLAADEQFF. In nucleotides, the CDR3 is TGTGCCTGGAGTCCCGGACTAGCTGCGGATGAGCAGTTCTTC. Based on the CDR3 plus reference TRBV30 and TRBJ2-1, the full variable domain is SQTIHQWPATLVQPVGSPLSLECTVEGTSNPNLYWYRQAAGRGLQLLFYSVGIGQISSEVPQNLSASRPQDRQFILSSKKLLLSDSGFYLCAWSPGLAADEQFFGPGTRLTVL.

The chain joins TRBV5-8 to TRBJ1-5; D unclear. V was clipped by 4 bases and J by 4 bases, with 6 bases between them. The CDR3 covers 12 residues. The germline V gene has CDR1 SGHTS and CDR2 YDEGEE. CDR3: CASSVQNQPQHF. DNA for the CDR3: TGTGCCAGCAGCGTGCAGAATCAGCCCCAGCATTTT.

The rearrangement links TRBV25-1 to TRBJ2-7; 7 bases line up with TRBD1. Trimming cost V 4 bases and J 7 bases; bases outside gene matches: 10. The CDR3 sequence is 14 residues long. The V gene's germline CDR1 is MGHDK and CDR2 SYGVNS. The DNA of the CDR3 is TGTGCCAGCAGTGGTCTGGACAGGTGGGGTGAGCAGTACTTC. Translated: CASSGLDRWGEQYF.